The 9 T cell receptor beta chains presented below share a single source sample, sequenced in a study of graft-versus-host responses after intestinal transplantation. TCRdb's table, derived via immunoSEQ multiplex PCR, lists solely in-frame clones and lacks some. Among 8,000 to 10,000 clones listed, roughly 94% were seen once. This specimen consisted of PBMCs, obtained 8 days after intestinal transplant. These receptors were taken from a human patient who received an intestinal transplant, so some T cells may come from the graft donor.

The rearrangement joins TRBV7-7 to TRBJ2-5, with no clear D. The germline CDR1 and CDR2 sequences are SSHAT and FNYEAQ (reference sequence). With 5 bases removed from V and 3 bases from J, the gap between germline ends came to 10 bases. The CDR3 contains 13 residues. For the CDR3, the DNA is TGTGCCAGCAGCCGACTCCCCGAAGAGACCCAGTACTTC. Encoded protein: CASSRLPEETQYF. The full variable domain, its missing parts supplied by reference TRBV7-7 and TRBJ2-5, is GAGVSQSPRYKVTKRGQDVTLRCDPISSHATLYWYQQALGQGPEFLTYFNYEAQPDKSGLPSDRFSAERPEGSISTLTIQRTEQRDSAMYRCASSRLPEETQYFGPGTRLLVL.

This clone was found once. The chain links TRBV5-1 to TRBJ2-5; TRBD1 aligns across 7 bases. The CDR3 has 14 amino acids. V was pared by 4 bases and J by 2 bases, with 5 bases of the junction left unmatched. Germline CDR1 SGHRS, CDR2 YFSETQ. The CDR3 sequence is CASSRGRWQETQYF. DNA for the CDR3: TGCGCCAGCAGCAGGGGGCGGTGGCAAGAGACCCAGTACTTC.

The chain combines TRBV15 with TRBJ2-7; the D call may be TRBD1 or TRBD2 (5 bases each). This CDR3 has 16 amino acids. V lost 3 bases and J lost 5, with 20 bases in between. Germline values: CDR1 LNHNV, CDR2 YYDKDF (reference sequence). DNA of the CDR3: TGTGCCACCAGCAGGCTCCAGGGAGCCTCGCCCCACGAGCAGTACTTC. Translation gives CATSRLQGASPHEQYF.

This sequence joins TRBV29-1 and TRBJ1-1; weak D call: TRBD1 (5 bases). Germline V CDR1 and CDR2: SQVTM, ANQGSEA. The CDR3 totals 13 residues. V was shortened by 6 bases and J by 6 bases, with 17 bases between the two germline ends. CDR3 loop: CSVRGAGVSEAFF. The CDR3, as DNA: TGCAGCGTGAGAGGGGCAGGCGTTTCTGAAGCTTTCTTT.

This rearrangement joins TRBV10-3 to TRBJ2-3, with TRBD2 identical over 12 bases. J gave up 6 bases and V 0 bases, and 7 bases lay outside the gene matches. The CDR3 sequence is 17 residues long. CDR1 is ENHRY, CDR2 SYGVKD, per germline. The CDR3 DNA follows: TGTGCCATCAGTGAGTCAAGACTAGCGGGAGCGGGGGATACGCAGTATTTT. Its translation: CAISESRLAGAGDTQYF.

The rearrangement links TRBV6-5 to TRBJ2-1; the match to TRBD2 covers 9 bases. V lost 2 bases to trimming and J lost 5 bases; unmatched junction nucleotides: 7. The CDR3 spans 16 residues. Germline values: CDR1 MNHEY, CDR2 SVGAGI. This chain's CDR3 is CASSYGARGGHNEQFF. CDR3 DNA: TGTGCCAGCAGTTACGGGGCGCGGGGGGGCCACAATGAGCAGTTCTTC.

The chain combines TRBV10-3 with TRBJ2-3; no clear D. This CDR3 region has 13 residues. Deletions cut 7 bases from V and 0 bases from J, with 8 bases between. Germline V gene lookup returns CDR1 ENHRY and CDR2 SYGVKD. The CDR3, as DNA: TGTGCCATCAAAGGAGCTAGCACAGATACGCAGTATTTT. Translating it yields CAIKGASTDTQYF.

The J gene is TRBJ2-7, the V gene TRBV19, with 10 bases that match TRBD1. This CDR3 has 16 amino acids. V gave up 2 bases and J gave up 1 base; unmatched junction bases: 5. Per the germline V gene, CDR1 is LNHDA and CDR2 is SQIVND (reference sequence). CDR3 coding DNA: TGTGCCAGTAGTATAATTGGGACAGGGGCGTCCTACGAGCAGTACTTC. It is translated as CASSIIGTGASYEQYF.

This clone was counted a single time. V is TRBV27 and J is TRBJ2-7, with 8 nucleotides matching TRBD1. The germline gives CDR1 MNHEY, CDR2 SMNVEV (reference sequence). Losses at the gene ends were 2 bases for V and 3 bases for J; bases not matched to a gene: 6. This CDR3 has 15 residues. This CDR3 reads CASSLVTGEYYEQYF. The CDR3 region has the DNA TGTGCCAGCAGTTTAGTGACAGGGGAGTACTACGAGCAGTACTTC.